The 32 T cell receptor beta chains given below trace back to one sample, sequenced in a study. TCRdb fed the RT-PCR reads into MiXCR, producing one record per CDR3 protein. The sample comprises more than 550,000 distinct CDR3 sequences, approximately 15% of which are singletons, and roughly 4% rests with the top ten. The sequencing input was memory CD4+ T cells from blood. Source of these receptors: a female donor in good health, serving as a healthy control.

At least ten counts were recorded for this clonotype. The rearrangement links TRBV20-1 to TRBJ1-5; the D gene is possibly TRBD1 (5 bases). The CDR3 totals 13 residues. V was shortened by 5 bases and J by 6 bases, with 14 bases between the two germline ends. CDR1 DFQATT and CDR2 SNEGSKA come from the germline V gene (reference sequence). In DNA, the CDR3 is TGCAGTGCTGATCCTAGGGGTGGTCAGCCCCAGCATTTT. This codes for CSADPRGGQPQHF.

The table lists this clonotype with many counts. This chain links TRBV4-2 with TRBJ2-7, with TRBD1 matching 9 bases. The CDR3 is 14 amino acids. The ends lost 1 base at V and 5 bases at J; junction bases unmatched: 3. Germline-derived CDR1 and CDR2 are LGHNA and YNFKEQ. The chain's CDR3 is CASSQVDRGDEQYF. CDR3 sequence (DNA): TGTGCCAGCAGCCAAGTTGACAGGGGGGACGAGCAGTACTTC.

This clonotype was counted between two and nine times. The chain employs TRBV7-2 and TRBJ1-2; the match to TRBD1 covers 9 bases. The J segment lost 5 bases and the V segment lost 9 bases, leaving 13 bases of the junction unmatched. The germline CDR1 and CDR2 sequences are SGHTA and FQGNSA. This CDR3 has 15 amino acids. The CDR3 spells CASTRDRASVYGYTF. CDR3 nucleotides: TGTGCCAGTACAAGGGACAGGGCCTCTGTTTATGGCTACACCTTC. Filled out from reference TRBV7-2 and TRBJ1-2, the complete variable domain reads GAGVSQSPSNKVTEKGKDVELRCDPISGHTALYWYRQSLGQGLEFLIYFQGNSAPDKSGLPSDRFSAERTGGSVSTLTIQRTQQEDSAVYLCASTRDRASVYGYTFGSGTRLTVV.

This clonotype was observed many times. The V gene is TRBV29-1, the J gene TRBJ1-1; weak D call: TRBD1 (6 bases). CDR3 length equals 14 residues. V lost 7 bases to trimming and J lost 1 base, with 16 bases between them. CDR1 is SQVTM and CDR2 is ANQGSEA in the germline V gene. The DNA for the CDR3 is TGCAGCGCCACCGAACAGGGACCGAACACTGAAGCTTTCTTT. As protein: CSATEQGPNTEAFF.

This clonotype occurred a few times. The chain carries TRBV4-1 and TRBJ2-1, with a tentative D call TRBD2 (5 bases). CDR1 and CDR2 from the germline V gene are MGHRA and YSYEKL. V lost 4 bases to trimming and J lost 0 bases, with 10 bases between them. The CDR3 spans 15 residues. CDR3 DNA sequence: TGCGCCAGCAGCCGGAGCGGCCTCTCCTACAATGAGCAGTTCTTC. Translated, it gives CASSRSGLSYNEQFF.

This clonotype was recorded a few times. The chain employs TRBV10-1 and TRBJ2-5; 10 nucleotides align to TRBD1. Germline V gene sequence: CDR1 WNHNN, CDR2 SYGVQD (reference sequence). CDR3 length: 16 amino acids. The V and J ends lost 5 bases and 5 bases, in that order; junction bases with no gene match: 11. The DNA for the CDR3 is TGCGCCAGCAGTCAAGCCGGGACAGGGGCAGGCGAGACCCAGTACTTC. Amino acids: CASSQAGTGAGETQYF.

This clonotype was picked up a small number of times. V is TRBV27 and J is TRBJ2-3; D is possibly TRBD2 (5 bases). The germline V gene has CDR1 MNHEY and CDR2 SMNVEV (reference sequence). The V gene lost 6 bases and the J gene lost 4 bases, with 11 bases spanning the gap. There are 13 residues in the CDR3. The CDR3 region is CASSYRGADTQYF. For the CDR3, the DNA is TGTGCCAGCAGCTATCGGGGAGCAGATACGCAGTATTTT.

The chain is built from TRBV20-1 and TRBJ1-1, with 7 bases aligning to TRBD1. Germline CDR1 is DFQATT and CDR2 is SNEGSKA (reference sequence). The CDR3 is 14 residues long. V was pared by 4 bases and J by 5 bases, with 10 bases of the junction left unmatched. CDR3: CSATRTGRMTEAFF. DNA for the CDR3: TGCAGTGCTACCCGGACAGGCCGAATGACTGAAGCTTTCTTT.

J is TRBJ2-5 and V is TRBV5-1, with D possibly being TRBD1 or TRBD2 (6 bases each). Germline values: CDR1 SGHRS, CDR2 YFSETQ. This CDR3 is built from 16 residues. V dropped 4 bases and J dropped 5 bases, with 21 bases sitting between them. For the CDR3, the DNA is TGCGCCAGCAGCCTGGGCGCTTCGGGGGCAGGGGAGACCCAGTACTTC. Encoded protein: CASSLGASGAGETQYF.

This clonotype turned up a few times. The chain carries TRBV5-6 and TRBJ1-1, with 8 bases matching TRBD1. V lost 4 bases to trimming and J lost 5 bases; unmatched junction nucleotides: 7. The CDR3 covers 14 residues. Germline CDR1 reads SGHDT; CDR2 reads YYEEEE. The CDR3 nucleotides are TGTGCCAGCAGCCAAGACAGGGGATGGACTGAAGCTTTCTTT. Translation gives CASSQDRGWTEAFF.

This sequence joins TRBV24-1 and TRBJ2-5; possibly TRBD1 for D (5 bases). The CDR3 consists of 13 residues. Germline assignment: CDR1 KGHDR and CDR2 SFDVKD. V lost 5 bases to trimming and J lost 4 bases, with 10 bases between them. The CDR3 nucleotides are TGTGCCACCAGTGTAGGGGCGCGAGAGACCCAGTACTTC. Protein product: CATSVGARETQYF.

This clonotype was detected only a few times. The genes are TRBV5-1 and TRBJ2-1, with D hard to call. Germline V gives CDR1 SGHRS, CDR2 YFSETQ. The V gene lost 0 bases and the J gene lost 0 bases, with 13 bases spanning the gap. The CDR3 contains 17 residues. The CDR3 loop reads CASSLVAQSISYNEQFF. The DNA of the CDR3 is TGCGCCAGCAGCTTGGTGGCTCAATCGATCTCCTACAATGAGCAGTTCTTC.

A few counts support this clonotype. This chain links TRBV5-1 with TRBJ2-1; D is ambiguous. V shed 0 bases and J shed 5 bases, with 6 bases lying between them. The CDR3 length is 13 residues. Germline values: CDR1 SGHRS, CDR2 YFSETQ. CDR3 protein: CASSLATDNEQFF. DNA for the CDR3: TGCGCCAGCAGCTTGGCGACGGACAATGAGCAGTTCTTC.

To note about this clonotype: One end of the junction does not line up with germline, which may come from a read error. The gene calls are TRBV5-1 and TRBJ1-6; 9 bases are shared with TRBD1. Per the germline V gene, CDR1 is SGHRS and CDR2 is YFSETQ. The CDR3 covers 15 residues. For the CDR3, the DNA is TGCGCCAGCAGCTTTGAGACAGGGGGGCATTCACCCTTCCACTTT. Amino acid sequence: CASSFETGGHSPFHF.

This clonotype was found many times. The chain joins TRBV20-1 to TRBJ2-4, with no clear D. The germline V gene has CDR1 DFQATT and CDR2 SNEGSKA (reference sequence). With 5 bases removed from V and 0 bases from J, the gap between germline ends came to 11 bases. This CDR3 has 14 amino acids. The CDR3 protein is CSAQDGLAKNIQYF. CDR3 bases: TGCAGTGCTCAAGACGGTCTAGCCAAAAACATTCAGTACTTC.

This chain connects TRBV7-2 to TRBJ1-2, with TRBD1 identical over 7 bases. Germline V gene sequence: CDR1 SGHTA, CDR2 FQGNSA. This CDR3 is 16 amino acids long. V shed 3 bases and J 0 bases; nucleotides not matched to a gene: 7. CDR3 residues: CASSFTAGGANYGYTF. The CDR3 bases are TGTGCCAGCAGCTTCACTGCAGGGGGAGCTAACTATGGCTACACCTTC.

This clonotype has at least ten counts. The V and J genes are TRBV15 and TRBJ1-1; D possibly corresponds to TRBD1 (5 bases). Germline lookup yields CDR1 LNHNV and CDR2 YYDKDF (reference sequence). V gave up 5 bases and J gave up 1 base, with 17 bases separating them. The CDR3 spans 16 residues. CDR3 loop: CATSDLGGNRNTEAFF. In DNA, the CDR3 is TGTGCCACCAGCGACTTGGGGGGAAATAGGAACACTGAAGCTTTCTTT.

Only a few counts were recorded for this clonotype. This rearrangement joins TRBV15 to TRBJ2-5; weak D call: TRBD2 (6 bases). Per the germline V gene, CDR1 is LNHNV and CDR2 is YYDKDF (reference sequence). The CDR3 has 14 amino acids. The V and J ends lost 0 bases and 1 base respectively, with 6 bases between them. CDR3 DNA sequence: TGTGCCACCAGCAGAGAGGGAGGCCAAGAGACCCAGTACTTC. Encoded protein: CATSREGGQETQYF. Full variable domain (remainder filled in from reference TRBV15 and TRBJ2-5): DAMVIQNPRYQVTQFGKPVTLSCSQTLNHNVMYWYQQKSSQAPKLLFHYYDKDFNNEADTPDNFQSRRPNTSFCFLDIRSPGLGDTAMYLCATSREGGQETQYFGPGTRLLVL.

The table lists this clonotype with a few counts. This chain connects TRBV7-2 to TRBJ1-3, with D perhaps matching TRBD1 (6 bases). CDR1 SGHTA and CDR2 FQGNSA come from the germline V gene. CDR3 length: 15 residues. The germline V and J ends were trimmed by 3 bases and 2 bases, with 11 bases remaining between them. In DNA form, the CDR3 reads TGTGCCAGCAGCTTCCAGGGGATTGCTGGAAACACCATATATTTT. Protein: CASSFQGIAGNTIYF.

CDR3 region: CSGGQGTGETQYF. CDR3 bases: TGCAGCGGGGGACAGGGGACGGGAGAGACCCAGTACTTC. The chain uses TRBV29-1 and TRBJ2-5, with 10 bases aligning to TRBD1. The CDR3 is 13 residues long. V dropped 7 bases and J dropped 4; count of bases not matched to a gene: 6. Germline CDR1 and CDR2: SQVTM and ANQGSEA.

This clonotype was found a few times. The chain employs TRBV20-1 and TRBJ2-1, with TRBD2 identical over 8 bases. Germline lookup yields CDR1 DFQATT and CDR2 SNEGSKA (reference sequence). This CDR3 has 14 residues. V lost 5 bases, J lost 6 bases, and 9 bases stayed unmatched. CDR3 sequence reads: CSAGIGLAGNEQFF. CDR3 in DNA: TGCAGTGCTGGGATAGGACTAGCAGGCAATGAGCAGTTCTTC.

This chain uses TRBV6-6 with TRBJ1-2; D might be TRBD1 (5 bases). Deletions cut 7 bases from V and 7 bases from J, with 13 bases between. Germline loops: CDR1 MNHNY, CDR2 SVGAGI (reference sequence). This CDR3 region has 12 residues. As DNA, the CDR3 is TGTGCCAGCACCGGGGCAACCACTGGCTACACCTTC. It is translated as CASTGATTGYTF.

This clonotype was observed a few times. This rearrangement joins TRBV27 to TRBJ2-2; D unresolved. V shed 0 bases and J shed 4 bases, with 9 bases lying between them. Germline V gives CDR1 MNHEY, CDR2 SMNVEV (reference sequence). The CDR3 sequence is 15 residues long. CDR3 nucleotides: TGTGCCAGCAGTTTATCCCCCGGAGTCACCGGGGAGCTGTTTTTT. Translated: CASSLSPGVTGELFF.

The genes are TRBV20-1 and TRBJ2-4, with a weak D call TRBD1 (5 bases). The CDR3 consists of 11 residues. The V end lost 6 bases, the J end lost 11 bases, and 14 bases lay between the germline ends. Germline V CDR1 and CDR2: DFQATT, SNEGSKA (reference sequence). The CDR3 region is CSAEIQGFQYF. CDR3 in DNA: TGCAGTGCCGAGATTCAGGGTTTTCAGTACTTC.

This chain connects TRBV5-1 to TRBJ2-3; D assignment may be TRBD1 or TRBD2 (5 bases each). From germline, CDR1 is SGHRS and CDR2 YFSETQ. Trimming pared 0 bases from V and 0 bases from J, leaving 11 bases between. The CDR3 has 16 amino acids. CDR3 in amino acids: CASSLEGRTSTDTQYF. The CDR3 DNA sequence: TGCGCCAGCAGCTTGGAGGGGAGAACAAGCACAGATACGCAGTATTTT.

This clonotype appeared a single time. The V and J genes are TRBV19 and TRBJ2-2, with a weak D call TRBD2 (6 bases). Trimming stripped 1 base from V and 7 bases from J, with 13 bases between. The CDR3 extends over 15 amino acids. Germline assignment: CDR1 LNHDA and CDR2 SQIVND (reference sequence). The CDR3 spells CASSIVGRDFGELFF. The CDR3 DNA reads TGTGCCAGTAGTATAGTGGGACGGGACTTCGGGGAGCTGTTTTTT.

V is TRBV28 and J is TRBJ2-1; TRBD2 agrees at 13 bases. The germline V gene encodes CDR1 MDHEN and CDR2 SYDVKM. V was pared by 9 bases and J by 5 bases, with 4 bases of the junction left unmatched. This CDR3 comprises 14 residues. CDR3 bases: TGTGCCAGTCGGACTAGCGGGAGACACAATGAGCAGTTCTTC. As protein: CASRTSGRHNEQFF. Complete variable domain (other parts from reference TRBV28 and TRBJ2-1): DVKVTQSSRYLVKRTGEKVFLECVQDMDHENMFWYRQDPGLGLRLIYFSYDVKMKEKGDIPEGYSVSREKKERFSLILESASTNQTSMYLCASRTSGRHNEQFFGPGTRLTVL.

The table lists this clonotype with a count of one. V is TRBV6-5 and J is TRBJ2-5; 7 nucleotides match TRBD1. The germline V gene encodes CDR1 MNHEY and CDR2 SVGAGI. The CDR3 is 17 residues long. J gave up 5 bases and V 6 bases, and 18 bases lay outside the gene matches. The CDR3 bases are TGTGCCAGCAGCGAACGCTCGACAGGGCTTGGCATTGAGACCCAGTACTTC. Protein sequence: CASSERSTGLGIETQYF.

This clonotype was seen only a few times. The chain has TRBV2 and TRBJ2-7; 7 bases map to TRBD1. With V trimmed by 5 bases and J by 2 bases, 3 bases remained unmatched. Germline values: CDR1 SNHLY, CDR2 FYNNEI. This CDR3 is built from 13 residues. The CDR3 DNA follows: TGTGCCAGCAGTATAGGGACAGCCTACGAGCAGTACTTC. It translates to CASSIGTAYEQYF.

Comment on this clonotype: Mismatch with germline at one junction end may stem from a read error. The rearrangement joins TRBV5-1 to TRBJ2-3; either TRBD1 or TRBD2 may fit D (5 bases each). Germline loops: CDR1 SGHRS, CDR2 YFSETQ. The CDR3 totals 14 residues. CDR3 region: CARSLLGTTDTQYF. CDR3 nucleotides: TGCGCCCGCAGCTTGCTGGGGACCACAGATACGCAGTATTTT.

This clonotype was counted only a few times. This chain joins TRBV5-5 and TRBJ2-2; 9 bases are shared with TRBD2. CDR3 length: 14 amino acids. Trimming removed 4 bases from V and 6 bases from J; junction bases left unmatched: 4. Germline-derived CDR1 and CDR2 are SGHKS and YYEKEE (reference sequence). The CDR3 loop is CASSTRGGAGELFF. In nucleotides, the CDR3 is TGTGCCAGCAGCACGCGGGGGGGGGCCGGGGAGCTGTTTTTT.

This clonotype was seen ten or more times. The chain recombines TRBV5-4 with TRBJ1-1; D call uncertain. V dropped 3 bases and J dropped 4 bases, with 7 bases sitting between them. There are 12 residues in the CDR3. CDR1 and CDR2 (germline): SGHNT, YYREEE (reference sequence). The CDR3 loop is CASSSVSTEAFF. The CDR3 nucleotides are TGTGCCAGCAGCTCCGTAAGCACTGAAGCTTTCTTT.